Reported below is one T cell receptor (beta chain). Its antigen remains unidentified. Base-call qualities are not available, and no considerably larger clone is one nucleotide away. The entry originates in a study of regulatory T cells (dated by TCRdb to the late 2010s). About the study as a whole: The study compared T-cell receptor beta repertoires of sorted regulatory, conventional CD4+ and CD8+ T cells in CD3G-deficient patients with those in healthy controls.

The multiplex PCR relied on 52 forward TRBV primers and 13 reverse TRBJ primers, and amplification bias was corrected through assay-based and computational methods. Rearranged TRB loci were amplified from genomic DNA by multiplex PCR within the immunoSEQ assay. An Illumina HiSeq platform was used to sequence the TRB amplicons. The original pipeline was this. Raw sequences were error-filtered and aligned to reference gene sequences by custom algorithms, then analyzed with the immunoSEQ online tools. Frequencies of productive and nonproductive TRB rearrangements were evaluated among both unique and total sequences. For TRB CDR3 positions 6 and 7, hydrophobicity together with amino acid composition served as the basis for assessing self-reactivity potential. For group comparisons, t tests, Mann-Whitney tests or two-way ANOVA were performed in Prism software. This immuneACCESS table, as held by TCRdb, lists in-frame sequences with V and J called but not all clones. Of the missing ones, under half trace to an unresolved V gene in checked studies; the others have no known cause. The D gene and trimming were derived from the DNA, and the V and J assignments and clone size from that table. The sample includes some 30,000 clones, with over 85% observed a single time. The ten largest clonotypes hold 0.75% to 1% of the sample.

Looking up the germline V gene yields CDR1 SGHVS and CDR2 FQNEAQ. Counted from cysteine to phenylalanine, this CDR3 has 13 amino acids. Only the CDR3 region is kept as DNA, spanning 39 bases read in frame from base 1. V and J lose 4 bases and 3 bases, and a span of 9 bases separates them. Evidence of autoimmunity was present in all CD3G-deficient patients, and the autoimmunity was more severe in two of the patients. At testing, patients were between 2 and 39 years old and showed lower naive and higher memory CD4+ and CD8+ T-cell proportions. CD4+ cells were FACS-sorted into CD25-high CD127-low regulatory T cells and CD25-low CD127-high conventional CD4+ T cells. More than five individuals with CD3G deficiency were included in the patient group. Patient samples and clinical data came from an international physician network spanning the United States, Europe and Asia. Ficoll density separation was used to isolate peripheral blood mononuclear cells.

The paper as a whole reports these results and caveats: Hydrophobic residues at CDR3 positions 6 and 7 were enriched in conventional CD4+ T cells from CD3G-deficient patients, which suggests more self-reactive specificities. Repertoires from patients had restricted unique TRB V-J pairs and skewed V and J gene usage, with the strongest effect in regulatory T cells.

The rearrangement combines TRBV7-8 with TRBJ2-5, with no reliable assignment of the D segment. The TCR was taken from a child aged 2-15 years with CD3G deficiency. The sequencing input was conventional CD4+ T cells sorted from blood. This receptor has the CDR3 CASSSGVKETQYF. In nucleotide form, the sequence is TGTGCCAGCAGCTCAGGTGTAAAAGAGACCCAGTACTTC.